What follows are 16 T cell receptor beta chains derived from one specimen sequenced in a study of blood T cell repertoires in COVID-19. Measured with immunoSEQ multiplex PCR; TCRdb has only the in-frame clones, and not every one. The profile covers around 340,000 clones, with 88% appearing a single time and 0.95% to 1.1% taken by the ten largest. Sequenced sample: PBMCs or T cells enriched from blood (not recorded which). Receptor source: a woman in her 30s who had been exposed to COVID-19.

On this clone itself: The same CDR3 arises from other DNA sequences in this sample as well. This chain links TRBV19 with TRBJ1-5, with D tentatively TRBD1 (5 bases). Trimming stripped 4 bases from V and 2 bases from J, with 12 bases between. The length of the CDR3 is 15 residues. Germline V gene sequence: CDR1 LNHDA, CDR2 SQIVND (reference sequence). This chain's CDR3 is CASSTGTGGNQPQHF. In nucleotides, the CDR3 is TGTGCCAGTAGTACCGGGACGGGAGGCAATCAGCCCCAGCATTTT.

The chain employs TRBV5-1 and TRBJ1-6, with unresolved D. The CDR3 sequence is 16 residues long. With 3 bases removed from V and 6 bases from J, the gap between germline ends came to 16 bases. Germline CDR1 SGHRS, CDR2 YFSETQ. Here the CDR3 reads CASSYVGGLSNSPLHF. The DNA of the CDR3 is TGCGCCAGCAGCTACGTAGGCGGGCTGAGTAATTCACCCCTCCACTTT.

V gene TRBV24-1 combines with J gene TRBJ2-5, with D tentatively TRBD2 (6 bases). Per germline, CDR1 KGHDR and CDR2 SFDVKD. The CDR3 has 12 amino acids. V lost 7 bases and J 5 bases, leaving 10 bases between the germline ends. The CDR3 reads CATRGEEETQYF. CDR3 DNA sequence: TGTGCCACCAGGGGGGAGGAGGAGACCCAGTACTTC.

The genes are TRBV7-8 and TRBJ2-7; tentatively, D is TRBD2 (7 bases). Germline loops: CDR1 SGHVS, CDR2 FQNEAQ. V lost 5 bases, J lost 3 bases, and 20 bases lay in between. The CDR3 is 16 residues long. The CDR3 DNA is TGTGCCAGCAGCGCAGGGGAGGGGATACCCCTCTACGAGCAGTACTTC. Protein sequence: CASSAGEGIPLYEQYF.

The V gene is TRBV28, the J gene TRBJ2-5; a weak D match, TRBD1 (5 bases). There are 17 residues in the CDR3. Germline V gene data show CDR1 as MDHEN and CDR2 as SYDVKM. Trimming cost V 2 bases and J 2 bases, with 18 bases left between them. Here the CDR3 reads CASSLRVGQEMQETQYF. The CDR3 DNA reads TGTGCCAGCAGTTTACGCGTGGGGCAGGAAATGCAAGAGACCCAGTACTTC.

The CDR3, as DNA: TGTGCCAGCAGTACTCCACAGGCGTTCTACACTGAAGCTTTCTTT. As protein: CASSTPQAFYTEAFF. The chain links TRBV28 to TRBJ1-1; D possibly corresponds to TRBD1 (5 bases). The V end was cut by 5 bases, the J end by 3 bases, with 16 bases between. The CDR3 totals 15 residues. Germline CDR1 is MDHEN and CDR2 is SYDVKM.

The chain has TRBV18 and TRBJ2-7, with 9 bases lining up with TRBD2. With 3 bases clipped from V and 1 base from J, the junction kept 7 bases outside the gene matches. Germline V gene lookup returns CDR1 KGHSH and CDR2 LQKENI. The CDR3 spans 16 residues. CDR3 nucleotide sequence: TGTGCCAGCTCACCCTTCTCTAGCGGGAATTCCTACGAGCAGTACTTC. Translating it yields CASSPFSSGNSYEQYF. Full variable domain (rest looked up from reference TRBV18 and TRBJ2-7): NAGVMQNPRHLVRRRGQEARLRCSPMKGHSHVYWYRQLPEEGLKFMVYLQKENIIDESGMPKERFSAEFPKEGPSILRIQQVVRGDSAAYFCASSPFSSGNSYEQYFGPGTRLTVT.

The chain employs TRBV6-5 and TRBJ2-5; TRBD2 matches at 13 bases. This CDR3 contains 15 residues. V lost 7 bases and J lost 1; bases outside the gene matches: 3. Germline-derived CDR1 and CDR2 are MNHEY and SVGAGI. CDR3 region: CASMGLAGLQETQYF. In DNA, the CDR3 is TGTGCCAGCATGGGACTAGCGGGACTCCAAGAGACCCAGTACTTC.

The CDR3 loop is CASSQATTTDTQYF. CDR3 DNA sequence: TGTGCCAGCAGTCAGGCAACAACCACAGATACGCAGTATTTT. This chain connects TRBV2 to TRBJ2-3, with D uncertain. V was shortened by 5 bases and J by 2 bases, with 11 bases between the two germline ends. The CDR3 is 14 residues long. The germline V gene has CDR1 SNHLY and CDR2 FYNNEI.

In this sample, this clone turned up once. The CDR3 DNA reads TGTGCCAGCATCCGGGACAGGGAACAGCCCCAGCATTTT. It encodes CASIRDREQPQHF. The genes are TRBV2 and TRBJ1-5, with 9 bases identical to TRBD1. Trimming took 7 bases from V and 7 from J; bases not matched to a gene: 5. CDR1 is SNHLY and CDR2 is FYNNEI in the germline V gene. This CDR3 has 13 residues.

This chain connects TRBV10-3 to TRBJ2-2, with TRBD1 matching over 9 bases. V trimming: 10 bases; J trimming: 1 base; junction bases outside the gene matches: 4. The CDR3 is 14 amino acids. Germline lookup yields CDR1 ENHRY and CDR2 SYGVKD. The DNA of the CDR3 is TGTGCCAGCCGACAGGGGGAGAACACCGGGGAGCTGTTTTTT. Translating gives CASRQGENTGELFF.

This clone was counted between two and nine times. The chain recombines TRBV29-1 with TRBJ1-2; 9 bases are a match to TRBD1. After removal of 6 bases from V and 7 bases from J, the junction contained 6 bases not matched to a gene. The CDR3 is 12 amino acids. CDR1 is SQVTM, CDR2 ANQGSEA, per germline. This CDR3 is CSVTDRGFGYTF. The CDR3 DNA sequence: TGCAGCGTGACGGACAGGGGCTTTGGCTACACCTTC.

The V call is TRBV6-1, the J call TRBJ1-5; 9 bases align to TRBD1. Per the germline V gene, CDR1 is MNHNS and CDR2 is SASEGT. This CDR3 region has 18 residues. The ends lost 2 bases at V and 6 bases at J; junction bases unmatched: 14. This CDR3 reads CASSERTRTGAFFQPQHF. For the CDR3, the DNA is TGTGCCAGCAGTGAACGGACCCGGACAGGGGCGTTTTTTCAGCCCCAGCATTTT.

The chain uses TRBV11-2 and TRBJ2-7, with a tentative D call TRBD1 (5 bases). The CDR3 is 16 residues long. Germline V gene data show CDR1 as SGHAT and CDR2 as FQNNGV. V shed 0 bases and J shed 1 base, with 13 bases lying between them. DNA of the CDR3: TGTGCCAGCAGCTTAGATGAGGCAGGGTGGTCCTACGAGCAGTACTTC. Translation: CASSLDEAGWSYEQYF.

The J gene is TRBJ2-5, the V gene TRBV14; TRBD2 aligns across 8 bases. The CDR3 consists of 19 residues. After removal of 4 bases from V and 5 bases from J, the junction contained 21 bases not matched to a gene. Per the germline V gene, CDR1 is SGHDN and CDR2 is FVKESK. CDR3 sequence reads: CASSRPLLRGGLPLETQYF. The CDR3 nucleotides are TGTGCCAGCAGCCGCCCTCTCCTACGGGGGGGGTTGCCACTCGAGACCCAGTACTTC.

This chain connects TRBV30 to TRBJ1-6; tentatively, D is TRBD1 (5 bases). The V gene's germline CDR1 is GTSNPN and CDR2 SVGIG (reference sequence). CDR3 size: 14 residues. V was pared by 5 bases and J by 9 bases, with 17 bases between. CDR3 DNA: TGTGCCTGGGAGGGTGTTCGGGGACTTTCACCCCTCCACTTT. It translates to CAWEGVRGLSPLHF.